This TCR beta chain was recovered during a study of CXCR3-negative and CXCR3-positive naive CD8 T cells. Notes on the study in general: Comparably high diversity marked both naive subsets, whereas memory CD8+ cells had much lower diversity. CXCR3-positive naive cells had more hydrophobic TRB CDR3s than CXCR3-negative naive cells. With respect to TRBV-TRBJ usage, naive CXCR3-negative and CXCR3-positive cells were similar; memory differed.

Libraries were UMI-labeled 5' RACE TRB cDNA. TCRdb reprocessed the 5' RACE reads, keeping one entry per CDR3 protein, no DNA. Here the sample table reports more than 100,000 distinct CDR3 sequences. The CDR3 spans 13 residues. Germline CDR1 PRHDT, CDR2 FYEKMQ (reference sequence). With some 300,000 cells each, the CD8+ T cell subsets were individually sorted in triplicate. Naive CD8+ T cells had a CD45RO-CCR7+CD27+CD95- phenotype. As for this clonotype: Its antigen remains unidentified.

The receptor was isolated from a human donor in good health. Some clones in this sample may be carry-over from other donors' samples. Material for sequencing was naive CXCR3+ CD8+ T cells from blood. Specified subset: CD45RO-CCR7+CD27+CD95- naive CD8+ T cells expressing CXCR3 (TNR3+). The V gene is TRBV13, the J gene TRBJ2-7. CDR3 loop: CASSLALDYEQYF.